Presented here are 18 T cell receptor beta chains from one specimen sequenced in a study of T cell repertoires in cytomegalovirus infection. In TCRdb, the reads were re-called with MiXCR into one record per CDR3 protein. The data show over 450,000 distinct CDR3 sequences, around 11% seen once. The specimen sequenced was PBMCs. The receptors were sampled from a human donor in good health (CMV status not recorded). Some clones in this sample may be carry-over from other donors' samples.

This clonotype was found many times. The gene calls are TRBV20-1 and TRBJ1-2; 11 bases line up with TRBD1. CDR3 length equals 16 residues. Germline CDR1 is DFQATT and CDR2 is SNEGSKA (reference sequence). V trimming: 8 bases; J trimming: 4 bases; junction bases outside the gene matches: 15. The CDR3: CSSKGQGAIRVYGYTF. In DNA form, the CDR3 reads TGCAGTTCGAAAGGACAGGGGGCTATCCGCGTCTATGGCTACACCTTC.

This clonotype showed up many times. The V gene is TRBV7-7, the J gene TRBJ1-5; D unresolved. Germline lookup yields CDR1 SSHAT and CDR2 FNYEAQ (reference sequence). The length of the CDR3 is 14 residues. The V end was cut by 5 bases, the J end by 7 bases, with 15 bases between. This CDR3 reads CASSPEVGRQPQHF. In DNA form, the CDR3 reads TGTGCCAGCAGCCCAGAGGTAGGACGGCAGCCCCAGCATTTT.

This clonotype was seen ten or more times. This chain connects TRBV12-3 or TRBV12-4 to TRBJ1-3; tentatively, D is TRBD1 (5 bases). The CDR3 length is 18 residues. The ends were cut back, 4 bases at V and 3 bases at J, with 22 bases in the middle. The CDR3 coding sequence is TGTGCCAGCAGTTCGGGCGGTATGCGGGGGGGAGGTGGAAACACCATATATTTT. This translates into CASSSGGMRGGGGNTIYF.

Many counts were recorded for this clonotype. CDR3 DNA sequence: TGTGCCAGTAGCCCCGGAGCGGAAAGTGCCGGGGAGCTGTTTTTT. As protein: CASSPGAESAGELFF. The J gene is TRBJ2-2, the V gene TRBV19, with D possibly TRBD2 on 5 matching bases. In germline, CDR1 is LNHDA, CDR2 SQIVND (reference sequence). This CDR3 is built from 15 residues. Trimming stripped 6 bases from V and 6 bases from J, with 17 bases between.

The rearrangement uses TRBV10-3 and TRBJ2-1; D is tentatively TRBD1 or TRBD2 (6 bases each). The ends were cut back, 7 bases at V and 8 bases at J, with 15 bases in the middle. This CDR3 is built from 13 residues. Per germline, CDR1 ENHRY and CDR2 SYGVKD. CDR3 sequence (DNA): TGTGCCATCAATGGGGGCGGGGTGGATGAGCAGTTCTTC. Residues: CAINGGGVDEQFF.

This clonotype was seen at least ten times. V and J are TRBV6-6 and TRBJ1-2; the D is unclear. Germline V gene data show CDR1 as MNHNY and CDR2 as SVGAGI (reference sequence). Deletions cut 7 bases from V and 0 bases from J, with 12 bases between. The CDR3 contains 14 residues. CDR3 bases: TGTGCCAGCACCCTAGCCGGAACTAACTATGGCTACACCTTC. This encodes CASTLAGTNYGYTF.

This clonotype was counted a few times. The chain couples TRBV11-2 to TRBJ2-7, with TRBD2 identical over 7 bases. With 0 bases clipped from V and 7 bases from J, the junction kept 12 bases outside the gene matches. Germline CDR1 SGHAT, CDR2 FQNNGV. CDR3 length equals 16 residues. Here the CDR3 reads CASSLEGAGSRGEQYF. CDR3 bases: TGTGCCAGCAGCTTAGAAGGGGCGGGATCGCGGGGGGAGCAGTACTTC.

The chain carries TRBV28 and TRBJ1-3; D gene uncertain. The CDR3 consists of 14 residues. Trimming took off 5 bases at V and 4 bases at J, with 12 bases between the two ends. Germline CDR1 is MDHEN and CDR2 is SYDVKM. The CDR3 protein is CASSGTESGNTIYF. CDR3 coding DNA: TGTGCCAGCAGTGGTACGGAATCCGGAAACACCATATATTTT.

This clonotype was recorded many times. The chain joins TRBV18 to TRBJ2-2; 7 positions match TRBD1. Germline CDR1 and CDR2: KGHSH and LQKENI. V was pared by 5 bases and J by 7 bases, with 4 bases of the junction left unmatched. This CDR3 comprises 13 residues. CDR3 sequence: CASSGQVNGELFF. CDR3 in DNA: TGTGCCAGCTCAGGACAGGTGAACGGGGAGCTGTTTTTT.

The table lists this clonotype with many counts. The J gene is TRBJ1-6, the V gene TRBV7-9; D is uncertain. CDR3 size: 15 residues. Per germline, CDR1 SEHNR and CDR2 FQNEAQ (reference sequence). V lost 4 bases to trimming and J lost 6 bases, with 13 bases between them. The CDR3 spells CASSSPTTVNSPLHF. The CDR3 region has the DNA TGTGCCAGCAGCTCGCCGACAACGGTTAATTCACCCCTCCACTTT.

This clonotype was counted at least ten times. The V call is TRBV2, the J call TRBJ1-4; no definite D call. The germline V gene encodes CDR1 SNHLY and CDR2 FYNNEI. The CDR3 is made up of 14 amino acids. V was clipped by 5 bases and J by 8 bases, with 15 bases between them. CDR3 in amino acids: CASSPSEGLEKLFF. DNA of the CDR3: TGTGCCAGCAGTCCTAGCGAGGGTTTGGAAAAACTGTTTTTT.

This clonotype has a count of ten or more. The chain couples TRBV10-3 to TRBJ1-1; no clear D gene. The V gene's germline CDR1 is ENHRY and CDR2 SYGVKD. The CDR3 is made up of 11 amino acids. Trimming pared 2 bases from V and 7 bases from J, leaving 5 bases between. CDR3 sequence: CAISEGSEAFF. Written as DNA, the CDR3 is TGTGCCATCAGTGAGGGAAGTGAAGCTTTCTTT.

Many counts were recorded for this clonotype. CDR3 residues: CASSPAGAGANVLTF. The CDR3, as DNA: TGTGCCAGCAGCCCCGCTGGAGCTGGGGCCAACGTCCTGACTTTC. The genes are TRBV11-2 and TRBJ2-6; no clear D. This CDR3 spans 15 amino acids. V shed 5 bases and J shed 2 bases, with 10 bases lying between them. CDR1 and CDR2 from the germline V gene are SGHAT and FQNNGV.

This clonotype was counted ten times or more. CDR3 sequence: CASTPRTGEAFF. The CDR3 nucleotides are TGTGCCAGCACCCCGAGGACAGGGGAAGCTTTCTTT. The chain links TRBV2 to TRBJ1-1; TRBD1 matches at 8 bases. The CDR3 runs 12 residues. Per germline, CDR1 SNHLY and CDR2 FYNNEI. The J segment lost 8 bases and the V segment lost 7 bases, leaving 6 bases of the junction unmatched.

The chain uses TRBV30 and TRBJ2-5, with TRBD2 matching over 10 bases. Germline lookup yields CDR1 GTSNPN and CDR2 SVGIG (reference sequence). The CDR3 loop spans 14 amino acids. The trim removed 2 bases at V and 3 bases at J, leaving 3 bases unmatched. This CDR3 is CAWSTGLAEETQYF. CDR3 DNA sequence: TGTGCCTGGAGTACCGGACTAGCGGAAGAGACCCAGTACTTC. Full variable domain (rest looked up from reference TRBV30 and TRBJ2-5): SQTIHQWPATLVQPVGSPLSLECTVEGTSNPNLYWYRQAAGRGLQLLFYSVGIGQISSEVPQNLSASRPQDRQFILSSKKLLLSDSGFYLCAWSTGLAEETQYFGPGTRLLVL.

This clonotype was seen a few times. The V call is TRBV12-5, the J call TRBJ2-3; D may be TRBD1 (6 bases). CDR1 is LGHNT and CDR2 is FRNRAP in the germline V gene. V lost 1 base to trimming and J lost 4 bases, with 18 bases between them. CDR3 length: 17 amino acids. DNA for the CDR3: TGTGCTAGTGGTTTGGCCTTAGGGGACACGTACCCAGATACGCAGTATTTT. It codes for CASGLALGDTYPDTQYF.

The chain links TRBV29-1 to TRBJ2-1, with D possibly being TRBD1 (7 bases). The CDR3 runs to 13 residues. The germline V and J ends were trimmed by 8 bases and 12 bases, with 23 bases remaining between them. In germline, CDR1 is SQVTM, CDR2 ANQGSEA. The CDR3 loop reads CSLEGTDLSGQFF. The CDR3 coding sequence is TGCAGCCTGGAGGGGACAGACCTTTCTGGGCAGTTCTTC.

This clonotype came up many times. CDR3 DNA sequence: TGCGCCAGCAGCTTGGGACAGAGAGAAAACATTCAGTACTTC. This codes for CASSLGQRENIQYF. The gene calls are TRBV5-1 and TRBJ2-4; tentative D call: TRBD1 (5 bases). Trimming pared 0 bases from V and 5 bases from J, leaving 9 bases between. CDR1 and CDR2 (germline): SGHRS, YFSETQ. The CDR3 consists of 14 residues.